This TCR beta chain emerged from a study of T cells in localized non-small cell lung cancer (dated by TCRdb to 2020 to 2021). For the wider study: The study analyzed T cell repertoires of approximately 240 early-stage NSCLC patients, comparing tumors and uninvolved tumor-adjacent lungs. All 220 or so NSCLC patients in the cohort were treatment-naive and had localized lung tumors that were resected. NSCLC patients had a mean age of roughly 66 years, and around 130 were male and more than 90 female. The study at large found these results: A median of around 57 of the top 100 tumor clones turned up in the paired uninvolved adjacent lung, and 28 of those clones also ranked among the top 100 of that same adjacent lung. Because multi-region tumor sequencing was not done, intratumor heterogeneity could not be ruled out. Longer overall survival was associated with higher blood T cell density, whereas shorter survival was associated with higher adjacent-lung clonality. Because of the exploratory design, TCR variables were selected using unadjusted p-values without false-discovery rate correction. Uninvolved tumor-adjacent lung showed the highest T cell clonality, higher than tumor, which suggests more focused antigenic responses in the uninvolved tumor-adjacent lung.

At diagnosis, tumor, uninvolved tumor-adjacent lung and peripheral blood were collected and then preserved as a mix of FFPE and fresh-frozen material. For TCR repertoire profiling, the blood samples were analyzed as peripheral blood mononuclear cells. The CDR3 contains 15 residues, cysteine and phenylalanine counted. The read is trimmed to its CDR3 DNA, 45 bases read in frame from base 1. Based on the germline V gene, the CDR1 and CDR2 sequences are MNHNS and SASEGT. From V the trimming removes 5 bases and from J it removes 5 bases, while the gene matches leave 7 bases of the junction unaccounted for. The immunoSEQ Assay was used to sequence TCR beta CDR3 regions from DNA. As for how the authors treated the data: To compute T cell density, TCR beta template counts were normalized to usable DNA, which was estimated by amplifying housekeeping genes. Richness was estimated with the preseqR package, extrapolating to 400,000 templates for PBMC samples and 120,000 templates for tissue samples. Clonality was defined as one minus Pielou's evenness. Tissue-enriched TCRs were identified by differential abundance testing using productive amino-acid clonotypes, minimum total count 5 and alpha 0.1. Repertoire overlap between compartments was quantified with the Jaccard Index and Morisita Overlap Index. GLIPH grouped TCR beta CDR3s together with public tetramer-defined viral CDR3s, and a viral motif had to include at least three viral sequences and also show V-gene enrichment. The immuneACCESS repertoire file appears here via TCRdb, limited to in-frame rearrangements. These files lack a portion of the clones; in checked studies, under half of the deficit traces to unresolved V genes, and the cause of the others is not known. The V and J calls and clone size were taken over from that table, and D and trimming were inferred from the DNA. Present in this sample are around 39,000 clones, approximately 88% of which were seen just once. The top ten clones comprise roughly 2.5% of the sample.

The count of this clone is one. Its cognate antigen has yet to be identified. Base qualities were left out, and no much larger clone turns up one base away. The chain couples TRBV6-1 to TRBJ2-5; 11 bases in between match TRBD2. Sample: peripheral blood, taken before any cancer treatment. The sequence was collected from a woman aged 40 to 75 with stage I lung adenocarcinoma. The nucleotide sequence reads TGTGCCAGCAGTCCGGGACTAGCGGTTGGGGAGACCCAGTACTTC. It translates as CASSPGLAVGETQYF.